This TCR beta chain emerged from a study of blood T cells in healthy people across ages (dated by TCRdb to about 2015). Some background on the complete study: In model experiments, template switching captured roughly one uniquely barcoded TCR beta cDNA molecule for every two T cells. Using the same blood draw, the study looked at two additional independent replicas of 1 million unique cDNA reads for two donors, one aged 18 to 30 and the other aged 80 or older. Age-related changes in TCR beta repertoire diversity were measured in the study by deep sequencing normalized with unique cDNA molecular identifiers. The donors were divided into four age groups: young (average about 16 years), middle-aged (roughly 40), aged (around 59) and long-lived (roughly 82). To avoid experimental bias, donors of different ages were spread randomly across the sequencing lanes. The research as a whole found: The CMV infection status of donors was not known, potentially confounding age-related changes in expanded clonotypes. Bulk unsorted PBMC profiling prevented conclusive comparison of naive and antigen-experienced compartments. As age increased, observed TCR beta diversity per million T cells dropped in a roughly linear way, and a significant reduction was already evident by age roughly 40. Compared with the aged group, the long-lived group had more naive CD4+ T cells, fewer expanded clones and increased TCR diversity, a pattern suggesting age selection. Estimates of total diversity based on one million sequenced T cells were regarded as lower bounds and as underestimates. Observed TCR beta diversity correlated strongly with the percentage of naive T cells measured by flow cytometry.

A note on this clonotype: The antigen it binds to is not known. No base quality information exists; no much larger clone differs at one position.

Preparation of the library involved 5' RACE. The sequencer was an Illumina HiSeq 2500. A second PCR of 7 to 11 cycles was performed with a sample-barcoded 5' primer and a J-beta primer mix. A template-switch 5' adaptor carrying 12 random nucleotides introduced a unique molecular identifier onto each TCR beta cDNA molecule. Each sample yielded at least 3 million CDR3-containing paired-end reads. First-strand cDNA was synthesized from all RNA with the Mint cDNA synthesis kit, primed by a TRBC-specific oligonucleotide. After uracil-DNA glycosylase treatment, a first 18-cycle PCR used universal primers M1SS and BC2_uni_R on all cDNA. Processing in the source paper ran as follows. For normalization, 1 million high-quality reads were randomly selected from each sample, with every read carrying a distinct molecular identifier. Instead of being binned into consensus sequences, reads with shared molecular identifiers were discarded. MiTCR, with a Q25 quality threshold and the strictest error-elimination algorithm, was used for CDR3 identification, clonotype clustering and error correction. Lower-bound total TCR beta diversity was estimated with a nonparametric unseen species model using Euler transformation. TCRdb reprocessing: public reads trimmed at Q25 with fastp, clones called with MiXCR, in-frame beta chains kept. Every CDR3 protein is listed once, alongside the most common genes and DNA of its rows. The V and J calls come from TCRdb's annotation, not from the publication. For this sample there are 650,000 to 900,000 distinct CDR3 sequences; 62% appear just once. The ten largest clonotypes hold about a quarter of the sample.

The 39 donors, aged 6 to 90 years, were systemically healthy Caucasian individuals from Russia. Each donor gave ten milliliters of peripheral blood, collected into EDTA-treated Vacutainer tubes. PBMCs were isolated by Ficoll-Paque density-gradient centrifugation, with at least 6 million obtained per sample. Total RNA, at least 5 micrograms per sample, was extracted from PBMCs with Trizol reagent. For every donor, an aliquot of PBMCs went through flow cytometry to measure the percentages of naive CD45RAhigh/CD27high T cells. From its cysteine to its phenylalanine, the CDR3 spans 18 amino acids. Only the CDR3 DNA stays, 54 bases, in frame from base 1. The V and J ends are trimmed by 4 bases and 6 bases, leaving 25 bases between them. For CDR1 and CDR2, the germline V gene lists MNHEY and SVGAGI.

The specimen sequenced was blood. The sequence links TRBV6-5 to TRBJ1-5, with a tentative D gene TRBD1 over 5 matching bases. This TCR was recovered from a young man in good health. The CDR3 protein sequence reads: CASSSQEPGILYSQPQHF. At the DNA level, the sequence is TGTGCCAGCAGTTCACAGGAGCCCGGGATATTATATTCTCAGCCCCAGCATTTT.